Below are 15 T cell receptor beta chains sequenced from a single sample in a study of shared clonotypes between healthy human individuals. The assay was immunoSEQ multiplex PCR, and TCRdb's table has in-frame clones only and misses some. The sample carries some 380,000 clones, 96% recorded once. The sample was memory CD8+ T cells sorted from blood. The subset here: CD45RO+ cells pooled with CCR7-negative TemRA cells. All receptors come from a man aged 25 to 45 in good health.

The V call is TRBV9, the J call TRBJ2-7; TRBD2 aligns across 12 bases. V lost 4 bases, J lost 5 bases, and 7 bases stayed unmatched. Per germline, CDR1 SGDLS and CDR2 YYNGEE. This CDR3 is 15 amino acids long. The CDR3 region is CASSPTSGRRNEQYF. Here the CDR3 DNA reads TGTGCCAGCAGCCCTACTAGCGGGAGGAGAAACGAGCAGTACTTC.

In this sample, this clone turned up once. V and J are TRBV28 and TRBJ2-2; 8 nucleotides agree with TRBD2. V was clipped by 5 bases and J by 6 bases; unmatched bases: 8. Looked up from germline, CDR1 is MDHEN and CDR2 is SYDVKM. The CDR3 covers 15 residues. Here the CDR3 reads CASSRGTSHAGELFF. CDR3 sequence (DNA): TGTGCCAGCAGTCGAGGGACTAGTCACGCCGGGGAGCTGTTTTTT.

The chain joins TRBV19 to TRBJ1-2; D is ambiguous. Germline assignment: CDR1 LNHDA and CDR2 SQIVND (reference sequence). Trimming stripped 1 base from V and 4 bases from J, with 7 bases between. There are 13 residues in the CDR3. CDR3 amino acids: CASSIVNSYGYTF. In nucleotides, the CDR3 is TGTGCCAGTAGTATAGTGAATAGCTATGGCTACACCTTC.

The chain employs TRBV6-5 and TRBJ1-6; a weak D match, TRBD1 (6 bases). Trimming took 0 bases from V and 7 from J, leaving 13 bases between them. The CDR3 has 16 residues. Germline loops: CDR1 MNHEY, CDR2 SVGAGI. In nucleotides, the CDR3 is TGTGCCAGCAGTTACTCATGGGGGCAAGGAAATTCACCCCTCCACTTT. Translated: CASSYSWGQGNSPLHF.

V is TRBV28 and J is TRBJ2-1, with 8 bases fitting TRBD2. Per germline, CDR1 MDHEN and CDR2 SYDVKM. Trimming at V came to 3 bases and at J to 7 bases, leaving 11 bases not matched to a gene. The length of the CDR3 is 16 residues. CDR3 in amino acids: CASSFVPAGARNEQFF. The CDR3 nucleotides read TGTGCCAGCAGTTTCGTTCCAGCGGGAGCTCGAAATGAGCAGTTCTTC.

This chain links TRBV6-1 with TRBJ2-2; TRBD1 agrees at 9 bases. Germline values: CDR1 MNHNS, CDR2 SASEGT. The CDR3 totals 14 residues. After removal of 6 bases from V and 5 bases from J, the junction contained 4 bases not matched to a gene. Here the CDR3 reads CASSPDRGTGELFF. The CDR3 region has the DNA TGTGCCAGCAGCCCGGACAGGGGTACCGGGGAGCTGTTTTTT.

This rearrangement joins TRBV11-2 to TRBJ2-6, with 7 nucleotides matching TRBD2. The CDR3 is 15 amino acids. CDR1 is SGHAT and CDR2 is FQNNGV in the germline V gene. The V gene end was trimmed by 5 bases and the J gene end by 5 bases; junction bases not matched to a gene: 6. CDR3 coding DNA: TGTGCCAGCAGCCCACGGGGGGTTTGGGCCAACGTCCTGACTTTC. It specifies CASSPRGVWANVLTF. The variable domain in full, completed from reference TRBV11-2 and TRBJ2-6, reads EAGVAQSPRYKIIEKRQSVAFWCNPISGHATLYWYQQILGQGPKLLIQFQNNGVVDDSQLPKDRFSAERLKGVDSTLKIQPAKLEDSAVYLCASSPRGVWANVLTFGAGSRLTVL.

V and J are TRBV4-2 and TRBJ2-7; 8 positions agree with TRBD2. This CDR3 comprises 17 residues. Germline V gives CDR1 LGHNA, CDR2 YNFKEQ. Trimming cost V 0 bases and J 3 bases; bases outside gene matches: 10. The CDR3 region has the DNA TGTGCCAGCAGCCAAGATTTGGCTAGCGGGTTATTCTACGAGCAGTACTTC. It translates to CASSQDLASGLFYEQYF.

The chain links TRBV18 to TRBJ1-1; no reliable D call. The ends were cut back, 5 bases at V and 5 bases at J, with 12 bases in the middle. The germline gives CDR1 KGHSH, CDR2 LQKENI. This CDR3 is 13 amino acids long. The DNA for the CDR3 is TGTGCCAGCTCAAACGGGGTGGGTACTGAAGCTTTCTTT. It encodes CASSNGVGTEAFF.

This chain connects TRBV11-2 to TRBJ2-7, with D maybe TRBD2 (6 bases). V was shortened by 5 bases and J by 0 bases, with 8 bases between the two germline ends. The length of the CDR3 is 13 residues. CDR1 and CDR2 (germline): SGHAT, FQNNGV. CDR3 bases: TGTGCCAGCAGCGGGGGGATCTCCTACGAGCAGTACTTC. Translation: CASSGGISYEQYF.

This chain uses TRBV19 with TRBJ2-2; TRBD2 is a possible D gene (6 bases). This CDR3 has 17 amino acids. Deletions cut 3 bases from V and 2 bases from J, with 16 bases between. Germline V CDR1 and CDR2: LNHDA, SQIVND (reference sequence). In DNA, the CDR3 is TGTGCCAGTAGTATGGGGACTTTGCTATTAAACACCGGGGAGCTGTTTTTT. This codes for CASSMGTLLLNTGELFF.

The chain employs TRBV27 and TRBJ1-1; no definite D call. Germline values: CDR1 MNHEY, CDR2 SMNVEV (reference sequence). There are 15 residues in the CDR3. The V and J ends lost 3 bases and 11 bases respectively, with 22 bases between them. The CDR3 spells CASSLISLGRAKAFF. As DNA, the CDR3 is TGTGCCAGCAGTTTGATTTCCTTAGGTCGGGCAAAGGCTTTCTTT.

V and J are TRBV12-1 and TRBJ2-3; the D call TRBD2 from the table was never checked on the DNA. TRBV12-1 is annotated as a pseudogene. This CDR3 has 15 amino acids. CDR3 DNA sequence: TGTGCCAGCGAGGGCCGGGAGAGGGTCACAGATACGCAGTATTTT. It codes for CASEGRERVTDTQYF.

The chain is built from TRBV27 and TRBJ2-3; no clear D. In germline, CDR1 is MNHEY, CDR2 SMNVEV (reference sequence). Deletions cut 2 bases from V and 1 base from J, with 7 bases between. This CDR3 comprises 14 residues. Here the CDR3 DNA reads TGTGCCAGCAGTTTAGTTGGGGGCACAGATACGCAGTATTTT. Translated: CASSLVGGTDTQYF.

The chain combines TRBV11-2 with TRBJ2-2; 10 positions agree with TRBD1. This CDR3 is built from 17 residues. Germline V gives CDR1 SGHAT, CDR2 FQNNGV. Unmatched junction bases numbered 9, after V lost 5 bases and J lost 3 bases. The CDR3 DNA reads TGTGCCAGCAGCGATTGGGGGGACAGGGGAGACACCGGGGAGCTGTTTTTT. Its protein product is CASSDWGDRGDTGELFF.